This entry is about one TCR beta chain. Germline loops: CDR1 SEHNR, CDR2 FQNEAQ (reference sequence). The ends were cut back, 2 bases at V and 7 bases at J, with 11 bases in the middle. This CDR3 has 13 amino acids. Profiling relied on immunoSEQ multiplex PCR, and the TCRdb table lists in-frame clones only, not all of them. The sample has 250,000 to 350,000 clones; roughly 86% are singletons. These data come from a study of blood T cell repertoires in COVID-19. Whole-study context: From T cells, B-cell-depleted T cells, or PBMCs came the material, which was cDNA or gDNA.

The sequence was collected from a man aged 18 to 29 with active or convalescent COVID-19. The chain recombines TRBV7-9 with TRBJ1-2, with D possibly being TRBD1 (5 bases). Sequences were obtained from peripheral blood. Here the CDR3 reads CASSLQGDAGYTF. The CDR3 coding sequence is TGTGCCAGCAGCTTACAGGGTGACGCTGGCTACACCTTC.